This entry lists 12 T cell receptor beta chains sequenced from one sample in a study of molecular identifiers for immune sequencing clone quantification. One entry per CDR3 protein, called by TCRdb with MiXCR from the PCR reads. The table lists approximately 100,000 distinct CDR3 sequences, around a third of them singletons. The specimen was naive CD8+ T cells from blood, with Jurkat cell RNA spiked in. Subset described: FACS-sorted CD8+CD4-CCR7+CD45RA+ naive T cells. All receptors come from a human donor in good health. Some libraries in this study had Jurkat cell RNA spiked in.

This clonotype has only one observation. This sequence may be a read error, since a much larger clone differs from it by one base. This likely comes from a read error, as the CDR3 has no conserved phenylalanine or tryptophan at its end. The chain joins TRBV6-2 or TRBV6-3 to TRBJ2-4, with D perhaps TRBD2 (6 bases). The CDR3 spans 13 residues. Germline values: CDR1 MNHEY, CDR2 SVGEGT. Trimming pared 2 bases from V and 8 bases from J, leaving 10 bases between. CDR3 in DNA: TGTGCCAGCAGTTACCAGGGACTTGACATTCAGTACATC. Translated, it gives CASSYQGLDIQYI.

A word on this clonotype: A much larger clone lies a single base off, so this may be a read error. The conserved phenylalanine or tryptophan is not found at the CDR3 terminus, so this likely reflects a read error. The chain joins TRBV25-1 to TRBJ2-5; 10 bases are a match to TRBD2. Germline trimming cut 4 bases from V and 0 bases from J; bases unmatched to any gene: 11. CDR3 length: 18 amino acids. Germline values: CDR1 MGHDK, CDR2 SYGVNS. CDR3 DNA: TGTGCCAGCAGTGCCTTAGGGACTAGCGTGACGTACCAAGAGACCCAGTACCTC. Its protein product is CASSALGTSVTYQETQYL.

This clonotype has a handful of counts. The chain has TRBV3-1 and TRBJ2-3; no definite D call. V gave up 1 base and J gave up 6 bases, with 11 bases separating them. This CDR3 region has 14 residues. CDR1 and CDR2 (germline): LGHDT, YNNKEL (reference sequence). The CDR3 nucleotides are TGTGCCAGCAGCCAAGGCCAGTGGATGGATACGCAGTATTTT. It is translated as CASSQGQWMDTQYF.

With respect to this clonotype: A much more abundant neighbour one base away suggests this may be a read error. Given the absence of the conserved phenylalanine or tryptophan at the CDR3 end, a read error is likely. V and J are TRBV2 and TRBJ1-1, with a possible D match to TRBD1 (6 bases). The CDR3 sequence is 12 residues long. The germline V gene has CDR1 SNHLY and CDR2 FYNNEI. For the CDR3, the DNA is TGTGCTTCCAGGGGCGGAAACACTGAAGCTTTCCTT. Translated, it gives CASRGGNTEAFL.

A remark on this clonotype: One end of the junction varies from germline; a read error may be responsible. For the CDR3, the DNA is TGTGCCAGCAGCCTTAGCGGGCCAAGCTCCTACGAGCTGTACTTC. This encodes CASSLSGPSSYELYF. The chain has TRBV7-9 and TRBJ2-7, with TRBD2 matching over 7 bases. In germline, CDR1 is SEHNR, CDR2 FQNEAQ (reference sequence). The CDR3 has 15 residues.

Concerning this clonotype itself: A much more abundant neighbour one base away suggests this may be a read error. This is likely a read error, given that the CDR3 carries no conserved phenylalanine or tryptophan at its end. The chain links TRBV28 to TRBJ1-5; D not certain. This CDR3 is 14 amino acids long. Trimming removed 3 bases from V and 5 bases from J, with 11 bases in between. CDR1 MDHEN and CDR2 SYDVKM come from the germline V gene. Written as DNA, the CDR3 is TGTGCCAGCAGTTTGTACGGGGAATATCAGCCCCAGCATTTA. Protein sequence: CASSLYGEYQPQHL.

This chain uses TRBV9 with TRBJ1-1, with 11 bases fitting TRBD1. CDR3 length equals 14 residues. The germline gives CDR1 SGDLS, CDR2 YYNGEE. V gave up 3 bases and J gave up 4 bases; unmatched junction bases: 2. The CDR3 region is CASSDGTGGTEAFF. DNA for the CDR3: TGTGCCAGCAGCGACGGGACAGGGGGCACTGAAGCTTTCTTT.

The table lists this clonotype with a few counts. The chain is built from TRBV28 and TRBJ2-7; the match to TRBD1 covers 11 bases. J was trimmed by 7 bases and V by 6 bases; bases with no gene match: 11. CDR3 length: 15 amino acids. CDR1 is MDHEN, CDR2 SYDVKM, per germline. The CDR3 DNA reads TGTGCCAGCAGACCCAAGGACAGGGGGCCATGGGAGCAGTACTTC. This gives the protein CASRPKDRGPWEQYF.

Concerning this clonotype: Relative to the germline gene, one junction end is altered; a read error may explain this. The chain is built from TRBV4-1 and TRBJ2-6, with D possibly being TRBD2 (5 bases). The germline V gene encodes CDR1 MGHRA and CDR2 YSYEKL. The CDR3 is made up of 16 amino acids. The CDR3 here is CAGSQEGWAGANVLTF. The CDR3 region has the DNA TGCGCCGGCAGCCAAGAGGGATGGGCTGGGGCCAACGTCCTGACTTTC.

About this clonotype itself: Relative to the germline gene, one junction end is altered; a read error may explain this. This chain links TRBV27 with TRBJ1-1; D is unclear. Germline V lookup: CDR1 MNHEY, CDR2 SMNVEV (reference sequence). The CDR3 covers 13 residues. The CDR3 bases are TGTGCCAGCAGTTTCACGATGAACACTGACGCTTTCTTT. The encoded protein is CASSFTMNTDAFF.

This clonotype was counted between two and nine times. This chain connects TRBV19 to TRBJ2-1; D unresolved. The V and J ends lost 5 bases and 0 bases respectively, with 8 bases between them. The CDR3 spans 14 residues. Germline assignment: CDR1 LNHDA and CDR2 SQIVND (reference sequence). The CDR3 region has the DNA TGTGCCAGTAGTCTCACTAACTCCTACAATGAGCAGTTCTTC. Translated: CASSLTNSYNEQFF.

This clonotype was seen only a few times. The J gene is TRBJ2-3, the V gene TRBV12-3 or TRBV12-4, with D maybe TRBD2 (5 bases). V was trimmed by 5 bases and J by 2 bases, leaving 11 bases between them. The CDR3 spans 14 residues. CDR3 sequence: CASSTGLFTDTQYF. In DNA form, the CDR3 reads TGTGCCAGCAGTACCGGACTTTTCACAGATACGCAGTATTTT.